Below, 10 T cell receptor beta chains from the same sample are listed, as sequenced in a study of glioma-infiltrating T cells after dendritic cell vaccination. Sequencing was performed with immunoSEQ multiplex PCR; in TCRdb, only in-frame clones are kept and a portion is missing. The sample yields about 32,000 clones, approximately 91% seen once. The sequences come from blood, collected before dendritic cell vaccination. These receptors were obtained from a human donor with glioblastoma.

V is TRBV19 and J is TRBJ1-1; 7 nucleotides align to TRBD1. V lost 6 bases to trimming and J lost 5 bases; unmatched junction nucleotides: 9. This CDR3 spans 14 amino acids. Germline V gene lookup returns CDR1 LNHDA and CDR2 SQIVND (reference sequence). This chain's CDR3 is CASRQNRGVTEAFF. As DNA, the CDR3 is TGTGCCAGTAGGCAAAACAGGGGTGTAACTGAAGCTTTCTTT.

This rearrangement joins TRBV6-6 to TRBJ2-7; perhaps TRBD2 as D (6 bases). CDR1 and CDR2 from the germline V gene are MNHNY and SVGAGI (reference sequence). Trimming cost V 6 bases and J 2 bases, with 11 bases left between them. This CDR3 is 13 amino acids long. The chain's CDR3 is CASRRDSAYEQYF. CDR3 sequence (DNA): TGTGCCAGCAGGCGGGACTCCGCCTACGAGCAGTACTTC.

The chain is built from TRBV6-5 and TRBJ2-3, with a weak D call TRBD1 (6 bases). Deletions cut 6 bases from V and 5 bases from J, with 12 bases between. CDR3 length: 13 residues. CDR1 and CDR2 (germline): MNHEY, SVGAGI. The CDR3 loop is CASSEQGRDTQYF. The CDR3, as DNA: TGTGCCAGCAGCGAACAGGGAAGAGATACGCAGTATTTT.

The genes are TRBV6-1 and TRBJ2-7; 7 bases line up with TRBD1. This CDR3 contains 14 residues. CDR1 is MNHNS and CDR2 is SASEGT in the germline V gene. V trimming: 4 bases; J trimming: 2 bases; junction bases outside the gene matches: 5. The CDR3 spells CASSGRDSPYEQYF. The CDR3 DNA is TGTGCCAGCAGTGGCCGGGACAGCCCCTACGAGCAGTACTTC.

This chain joins TRBV7-6 and TRBJ2-3, with 13 bases lining up with TRBD2. V lost 4 bases, J lost 0 bases, and 4 bases stayed unmatched. CDR3 length: 17 amino acids. CDR1 and CDR2 from the germline V gene are SGHVS and FNYEAQ. The CDR3 DNA reads TGTGCCAGCAGCTGGACTAGCGGGGGTTCTAGCACAGATACGCAGTATTTT. This translates into CASSWTSGGSSTDTQYF.

This clone has only one observation. The chain employs TRBV4-2 and TRBJ2-1; D is possibly TRBD2 (6 bases). V was cut by 4 bases and J by 8 bases, with 21 bases left in between. The CDR3 loop spans 16 amino acids. Per the germline V gene, CDR1 is LGHNA and CDR2 is YNFKEQ. Here the CDR3 reads CASSPGRRGIRDEQFF. For the CDR3, the DNA is TGTGCCAGCAGCCCTGGAAGGAGGGGAATTAGAGATGAGCAGTTCTTC.

The gene calls are TRBV7-8 and TRBJ2-4, with unresolved D. This CDR3 region has 14 residues. Trimming cost V 5 bases and J 0 bases, with 8 bases left between them. Germline V CDR1 and CDR2: SGHVS, FQNEAQ. The CDR3 nucleotides are TGTGCCAGCAGCCAAGAGGCAGCCAAAAACATTCAGTACTTC. Its translation: CASSQEAAKNIQYF.

This rearrangement joins TRBV6-5 to TRBJ2-3; possible D gene TRBD2, 5 bases. This CDR3 is built from 15 residues. Per the germline V gene, CDR1 is MNHEY and CDR2 is SVGAGI. Trimming removed 2 bases at V and 0 bases at J, with 9 bases between. CDR3 sequence (DNA): TGTGCCAGCAGTTACCGAAGCGGAAGCACAGATACGCAGTATTTT. Protein: CASSYRSGSTDTQYF.

The chain couples TRBV7-8 to TRBJ1-5; 9 bases match TRBD1. The CDR3 covers 16 residues. The V segment lost 5 bases and the J segment 0 bases; nucleotides outside the gene matches: 5. Germline CDR1 is SGHVS and CDR2 is FQNEAQ. The CDR3 DNA sequence: TGTGCCAGCAGCCCAGAGACAGGGGGTAGCAATCAGCCCCAGCATTTT. Its translation is CASSPETGGSNQPQHF.

The rearrangement joins TRBV6-6 to TRBJ2-7; D is possibly TRBD2 (6 bases). V lost 2 bases and J 5 bases, leaving 16 bases between the germline ends. This CDR3 spans 15 amino acids. The germline V gene has CDR1 MNHNY and CDR2 SVGAGI (reference sequence). The CDR3 DNA reads TGTGCCAGCAGTTACGGAGGGCAGGGAGTCCACGAGCAGTACTTC. Encoded protein: CASSYGGQGVHEQYF.